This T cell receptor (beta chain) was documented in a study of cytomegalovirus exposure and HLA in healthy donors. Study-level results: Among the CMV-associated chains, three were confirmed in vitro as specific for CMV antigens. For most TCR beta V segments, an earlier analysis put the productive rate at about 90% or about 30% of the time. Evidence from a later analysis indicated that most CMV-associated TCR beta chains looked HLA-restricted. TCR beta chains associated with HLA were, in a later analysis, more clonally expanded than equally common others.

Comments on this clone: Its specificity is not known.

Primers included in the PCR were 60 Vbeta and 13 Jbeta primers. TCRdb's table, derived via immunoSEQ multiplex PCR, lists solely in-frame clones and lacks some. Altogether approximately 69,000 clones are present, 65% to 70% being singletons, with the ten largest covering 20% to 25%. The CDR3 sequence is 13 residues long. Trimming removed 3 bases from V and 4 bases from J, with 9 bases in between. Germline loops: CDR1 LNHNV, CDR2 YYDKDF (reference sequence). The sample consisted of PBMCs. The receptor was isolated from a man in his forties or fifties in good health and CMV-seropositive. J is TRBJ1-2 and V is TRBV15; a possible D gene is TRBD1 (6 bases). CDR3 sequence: CATSSGQTYGYTF. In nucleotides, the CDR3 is TGTGCCACCAGCAGTGGACAGACCTATGGCTACACCTTC.